This is a list of T cell receptor beta chains from one sample in a study of human T cells and chemical hapten exposure. TCRdb reprocessed the RACE reads via MiXCR and lists one record per CDR3 protein. The data contain more than 300,000 distinct CDR3 sequences, approximately 5.1% of them seen just once; the ten biggest clones take up just over 2.5%. The sample was whole blood, taken in connection with sensitization to the hapten diphenylcyclopropenone (DPC). The receptors here all came from a woman in her 50s with alopecia areata. Some clones in this sample may be carry-over from other donors' samples. CDR3s include the opening cysteine and the closing phenylalanine or tryptophan. The order of the fields is D gene, J gene, V gene, clone size, CDR3 protein, CDR3 DNA. A D gene is named only where the DNA matches it firmly. The listing skips clone size in some rows; elsewhere it reads once, few, many or a size class.

d_call: NA; j_call: TRBJ1-2; v_call: TRBV20-1; clone_size: many; cdr3_aa: CSSNKGGNGYTF; cdr3_nt: TGCAGTTCCAATAAGGGGGGGAATGGCTACACCTTC
d_call: TRBD1; j_call: TRBJ2-2; v_call: TRBV14; clone_size: many; cdr3_aa: CASSLLQGAGELFF; cdr3_nt: TGTGCCAGCAGCCTTCTACAGGGGGCTGGGGAGCTGTTTTTT
d_call: TRBD2; j_call: TRBJ2-3; v_call: TRBV4-2; clone_size: many; cdr3_aa: CASSQELAGEVTQYF; cdr3_nt: TGTGCCAGCAGCCAAGAACTAGCGGGAGAGGTTACGCAGTATTTT
d_call: TRBD1; j_call: TRBJ1-2; v_call: TRBV3-1; clone_size: many; cdr3_aa: CASSQGNRGYGYTF; cdr3_nt: TGTGCCAGCAGCCAGGGAAACAGGGGCTATGGCTACACCTTC
d_call: NA; j_call: TRBJ2-6; v_call: TRBV2; clone_size: many; cdr3_aa: CASSDRAGANVLTF; cdr3_nt: TGTGCCAGCAGTGACAGGGCTGGGGCCAACGTCCTGACTTTC
d_call: NA; j_call: TRBJ1-2; v_call: TRBV5-6; clone_size: many; cdr3_aa: CASSLRGYGYTF; cdr3_nt: TGTGCCAGCAGCTTGCGGGGCTATGGCTACACCTTC
d_call: TRBD2; j_call: TRBJ2-3; v_call: TRBV7-2; clone_size: NA; cdr3_aa: CASSLGTSGRGANTQYF; cdr3_nt: TGTGCCAGCAGCTTAGGGACCAGCGGGAGGGGAGCAAATACGCAGTATTTT
d_call: TRBD1; j_call: TRBJ1-2; v_call: TRBV6-2/TRBV6-3; clone_size: many; cdr3_aa: CASRTGQLLAF; cdr3_nt: TGTGCCAGCAGAACGGGACAGCTCCTAGCCTTC
d_call: TRBD2; j_call: TRBJ2-5; v_call: TRBV29-1; clone_size: many; cdr3_aa: CSVRRTSGRGLGETQYF; cdr3_nt: TGCAGCGTCAGACGGACTAGCGGGAGGGGGCTGGGCGAGACCCAGTACTTC
d_call: TRBD1; j_call: TRBJ1-1; v_call: TRBV10-3; clone_size: few; cdr3_aa: CAISEPGQVNTEAFF; cdr3_nt: TGTGCCATCAGTGAGCCGGGACAGGTGAACACTGAAGCTTTCTTT
d_call: TRBD2; j_call: TRBJ2-3; v_call: TRBV12-3/TRBV12-4; clone_size: many; cdr3_aa: CASTLGSGRGPDTQYF; cdr3_nt: TGTGCCAGCACCCTAGGTAGCGGGAGGGGCCCAGATACGCAGTATTTT
d_call: NA; j_call: TRBJ2-2; v_call: TRBV12-3/TRBV12-4; clone_size: few; cdr3_aa: CASSPGAYTGELFF; cdr3_nt: TGTGCCAGCAGTCCAGGGGCGTACACCGGGGAGCTGTTTTTT
d_call: NA; j_call: TRBJ1-1; v_call: TRBV27; clone_size: few; cdr3_aa: CASSLSSMTEAFF; cdr3_nt: TGTGCCAGCAGTTTATCGTCGATGACTGAAGCTTTCTTT
d_call: NA; j_call: TRBJ1-5; v_call: TRBV7-2; clone_size: NA; cdr3_aa: CASSLDTQSPQHF; cdr3_nt: TGTGCCAGCAGCTTAGACACCCAATCGCCCCAGCATTTT
d_call: NA; j_call: TRBJ1-2; v_call: TRBV15; clone_size: NA; cdr3_aa: CATSRDYGGSNYGYTF; cdr3_nt: TGTGCCACCAGCAGAGATTATGGGGGCTCTAACTATGGCTACACCTTC
d_call: NA; j_call: TRBJ2-1; v_call: TRBV6-6; clone_size: many; cdr3_aa: CASSYGEQFF; cdr3_nt: TGTGCCAGCAGTTACGGTGAGCAGTTCTTC
d_call: NA; j_call: TRBJ2-3; v_call: TRBV12-3/TRBV12-4; clone_size: many; cdr3_aa: CASSFKRFGDTQYF; cdr3_nt: TGTGCCAGCAGTTTTAAGAGGTTCGGAGATACGCAGTATTTT
d_call: NA; j_call: TRBJ2-1; v_call: TRBV4-1; clone_size: few; cdr3_aa: CASSHAASGKQFF; cdr3_nt: TGCGCCAGCAGCCATGCAGCCTCCGGTAAGCAGTTCTTC
d_call: NA; j_call: TRBJ1-6; v_call: TRBV15; clone_size: many; cdr3_aa: CATSRELPAYNSPLHF; cdr3_nt: TGTGCCACCAGCAGAGAGTTGCCTGCGTATAATTCACCCCTCCACTTT
d_call: TRBD2; j_call: TRBJ2-1; v_call: TRBV4-1; clone_size: many; cdr3_aa: CASSQDPMGLALSEQFF; cdr3_nt: TGCGCCAGCAGCCAAGACCCGATGGGACTAGCTCTATCTGAGCAGTTCTTC
d_call: NA; j_call: TRBJ2-1; v_call: TRBV5-1; clone_size: many; cdr3_aa: CASSLEDFSYNEQFF; cdr3_nt: TGCGCCAGCAGCTTGGAAGATTTCTCCTACAATGAGCAGTTCTTC